The sequence of this TCR beta chain was determined in a study of shared clonotypes between healthy human individuals. Whole-study results and caveats: Exclusively blood specimens were collected; tissue repertoires likely differ.

Only in-frame clones appear in the TCRdb table, and some are missing; sequencing was by immunoSEQ multiplex PCR. The table includes 650,000 to 700,000 clones, roughly 91% detected once. Germline V lookup: CDR1 MGHRA, CDR2 YSYEKL. This CDR3 has 15 amino acids. Trimming removed 3 bases from V and 0 bases from J, with 8 bases in between. All donors qualified as healthy HIV-negative adults and had experienced no recent acute infections or vaccinations. Each sample came from a Caucasian adult donor living in Nashville, Tennessee. Each CD8 memory set brought CD45RO+ cells together with CCR7-negative CD45RA+ TemRA cells. With respect to this clone: Its antigen remains unidentified.

The sequence came from a young man in good health. Some clones in this sample may be carry-over from other donors' samples. Material for sequencing was memory CD8+ T cells from PBMCs. As to subset: CD45RO+ cells pooled with CCR7-negative TemRA cells. The chain couples TRBV4-1 to TRBJ2-2; D is unresolved. The CDR3: CASSHKGTNTGELFF. CDR3 DNA: TGCGCCAGCAGCCACAAGGGTACGAACACCGGGGAGCTGTTTTTT.